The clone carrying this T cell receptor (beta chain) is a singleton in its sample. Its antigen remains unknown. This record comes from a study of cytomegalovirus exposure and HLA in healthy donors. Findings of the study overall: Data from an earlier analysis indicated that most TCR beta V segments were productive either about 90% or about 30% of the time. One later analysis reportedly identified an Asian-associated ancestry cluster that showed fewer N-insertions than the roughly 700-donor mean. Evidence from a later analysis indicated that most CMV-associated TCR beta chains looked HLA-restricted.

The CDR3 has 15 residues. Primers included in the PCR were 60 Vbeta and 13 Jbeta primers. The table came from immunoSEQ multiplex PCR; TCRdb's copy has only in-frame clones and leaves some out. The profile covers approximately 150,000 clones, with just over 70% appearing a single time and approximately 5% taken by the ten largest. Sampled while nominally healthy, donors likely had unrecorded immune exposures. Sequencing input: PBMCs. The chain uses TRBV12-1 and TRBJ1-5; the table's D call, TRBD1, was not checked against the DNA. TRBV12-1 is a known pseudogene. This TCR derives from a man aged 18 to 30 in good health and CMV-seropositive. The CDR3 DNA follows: TGTGCCAGCAGCTCCGGGACAGATCCCAATCAGCCCCAGCATTTT. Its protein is CASSSGTDPNQPQHF.